The clone carrying this T cell receptor beta chain occurred many times. This specimen belongs to a study of regulatory T cells in long-lasting Graves disease. Construction of the TCR beta libraries employed iRepertoire HTBI primers in conjunction with Arm-PCR of CDR3 regions. TCRdb itself ran the multiplex PCR reads through MiXCR, one entry per CDR3 protein. The sample holds a few hundred thousand distinct CDR3 sequences; approximately 15% are singletons and the top ten take 30%. Indicated time point: newly diagnosed GD, antithyroid drugs for less than 3 months. PBMC RNA served as the TCR library source. Germline V CDR1 and CDR2: SGHRS, YFSETQ. Germline trimming cut 4 bases from V and 6 bases from J; bases unmatched to any gene: 10. This CDR3 has 15 residues. These data were also filed under a second study, of T cells in Graves' hyperthyroidism and ophthalmopathy.

This clonotype originated in a man aged 35 to 55 with Graves disease. This specimen consisted of peripheral blood mononuclear cells (PBMCs), obtained at new diagnosis, from a patient treated with antithyroid drugs. The chain couples TRBV5-1 to TRBJ1-1, with TRBD1 identical over 9 bases. In nucleotides, the CDR3 is TGCGCCAGCAGCCCCCGGACAGGGGCGCGTGCTGAAGCTTTCTTT. As protein: CASSPRTGARAEAFF.